This T cell receptor (beta chain) is from a study of Ad26.COV2.S vaccination and SARS-CoV-2 variants. Whole-study results and caveats: Vaccinees reportedly had broad spike-specific CD8+ and CD4+ T cell responses.

About this clone: No antigen is known for it.

Only in-frame clones appear in the TCRdb table, and some are missing; sequencing was by immunoSEQ multiplex PCR. The sample holds about 350,000 clones; about 92% are singletons and the top ten take about 3.9%. The sequence was collected from a human donor who had recovered from COVID-19. Specimen: peripheral blood, collected after recovery from COVID-19.

The DNA of the CDR3 is TGTGCCAGCAGTACTGGACGGAGCTCTGGAAACACCATATATTTT. Translation gives CASSTGRSSGNTIYF. The rearrangement links TRBV2 to TRBJ1-3; no definite D call. Germline V gives CDR1 SNHLY, CDR2 FYNNEI. V was pared by 5 bases and J by 0 bases, with 11 bases between. This CDR3 comprises 15 residues.